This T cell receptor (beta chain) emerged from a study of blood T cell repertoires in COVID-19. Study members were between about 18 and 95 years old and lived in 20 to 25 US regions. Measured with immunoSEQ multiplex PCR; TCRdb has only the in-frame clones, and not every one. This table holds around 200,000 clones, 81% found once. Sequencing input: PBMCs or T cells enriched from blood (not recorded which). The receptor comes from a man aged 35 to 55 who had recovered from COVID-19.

CDR3 residues: CASSPRPTTSGFYEQYF. The CDR3 coding sequence is TGTGCCAGCAGCCCCCGCCCCACGACTAGCGGCTTCTACGAGCAGTACTTC. This chain joins TRBV7-3 and TRBJ2-7; 9 bases align to TRBD2. The CDR3 has 17 amino acids. The ends lost 5 bases at V and 3 bases at J; junction bases unmatched: 14. From germline, CDR1 is SGHTA and CDR2 FQGTGA. Full variable domain (remainder filled in from reference TRBV7-3 and TRBJ2-7): GAGVSQTPSNKVTEKGKYVELRCDPISGHTALYWYRQSLGQGPEFLIYFQGTGAADDSGLPNDRFFAVRPEGSVSTLKIQRTERGDSAVYLCASSPRPTTSGFYEQYFGPGTRLTVT.